This record covers a single T cell receptor (beta chain). This specimen belongs to a study of T cells after yellow fever vaccination. As TCR cDNA was made by 5'RACE template switching, a universal primer site and UMIs were added. TCRdb reprocessed the 5' RACE reads via MiXCR and lists one record per CDR3 protein. This sample has 350,000 to 450,000 distinct CDR3 sequences, with about 19% found just once. This TCR derives from a man aged 18 to 29 who received the YFV17D yellow fever vaccine. The material sequenced was PBMCs, taken before the yellow fever booster vaccination.

The CDR3 DNA follows: TGCGCCAGCAGCCAAGACTCTCTTCTGATCTCCTACGAGCAGTACGTC. Its translation is CASSQDSLLISYEQYV. The J gene is TRBJ2-7, the V gene TRBV4-3; D remains unclear. Trimming cost V 0 bases and J 0 bases, with 12 bases left between them. From germline, CDR1 is LGHNA and CDR2 YSLEER. This CDR3 has 16 residues.